A selection of T cell receptor beta chains follows, all from one sample in a study of technical replicates of blood from a few donors. Sequencing used immunoSEQ multiplex PCR; TCRdb keeps in-frame clones, though not all of them. The data contain about 80,000 clones, approximately 94% of them singletons. The sample consisted of T cells isolated from PBMCs. The receptors were sampled from a human donor in good health. Each CDR3 is given with its conserved first and last residue. Fields, in order: V gene, J gene, CDR3 protein.

>TRBV6-1|TRBJ2-7
CASSEPYRGEQYF
>TRBV11-1|TRBJ1-4
CASSPRQETLFF
>TRBV11-3|TRBJ1-2
CASSSRTAGTYGYTF
>TRBV28|TRBJ2-7
CASRDKSSYEQYF
>TRBV7-6|TRBJ2-7
CASSGSGTSGLYEQYF
>TRBV30|TRBJ2-1
CAWKRARVKSNEQFF
>TRBV6-1|TRBJ1-5
CASSEIYSNQPQHF
>TRBV28|TRBJ2-5
CASSFPAGWAQETQYF
>TRBV29-1|TRBJ1-1
CSITGVGPPNTEAFF
>TRBV2|TRBJ2-7
CASSEAREVGEQYF
>TRBV30|TRBJ2-7
CAWSSPGGYNEQYF